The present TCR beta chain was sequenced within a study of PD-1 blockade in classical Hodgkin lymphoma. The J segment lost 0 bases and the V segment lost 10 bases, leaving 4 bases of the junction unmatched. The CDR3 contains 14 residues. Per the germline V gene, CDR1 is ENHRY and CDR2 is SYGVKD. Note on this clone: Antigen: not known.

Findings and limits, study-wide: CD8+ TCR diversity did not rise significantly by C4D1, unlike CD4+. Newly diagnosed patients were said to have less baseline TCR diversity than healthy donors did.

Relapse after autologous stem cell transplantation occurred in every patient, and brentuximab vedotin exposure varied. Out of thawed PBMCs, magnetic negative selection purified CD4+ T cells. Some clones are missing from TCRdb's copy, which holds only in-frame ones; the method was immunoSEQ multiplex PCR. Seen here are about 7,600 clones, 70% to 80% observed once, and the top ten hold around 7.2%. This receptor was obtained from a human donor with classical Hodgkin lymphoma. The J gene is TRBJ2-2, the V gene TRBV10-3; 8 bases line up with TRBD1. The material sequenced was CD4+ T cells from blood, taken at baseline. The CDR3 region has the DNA TGTGCCAGCAGACAGGGGTCGAACACCGGGGAGCTGTTTTTT. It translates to CASRQGSNTGELFF.